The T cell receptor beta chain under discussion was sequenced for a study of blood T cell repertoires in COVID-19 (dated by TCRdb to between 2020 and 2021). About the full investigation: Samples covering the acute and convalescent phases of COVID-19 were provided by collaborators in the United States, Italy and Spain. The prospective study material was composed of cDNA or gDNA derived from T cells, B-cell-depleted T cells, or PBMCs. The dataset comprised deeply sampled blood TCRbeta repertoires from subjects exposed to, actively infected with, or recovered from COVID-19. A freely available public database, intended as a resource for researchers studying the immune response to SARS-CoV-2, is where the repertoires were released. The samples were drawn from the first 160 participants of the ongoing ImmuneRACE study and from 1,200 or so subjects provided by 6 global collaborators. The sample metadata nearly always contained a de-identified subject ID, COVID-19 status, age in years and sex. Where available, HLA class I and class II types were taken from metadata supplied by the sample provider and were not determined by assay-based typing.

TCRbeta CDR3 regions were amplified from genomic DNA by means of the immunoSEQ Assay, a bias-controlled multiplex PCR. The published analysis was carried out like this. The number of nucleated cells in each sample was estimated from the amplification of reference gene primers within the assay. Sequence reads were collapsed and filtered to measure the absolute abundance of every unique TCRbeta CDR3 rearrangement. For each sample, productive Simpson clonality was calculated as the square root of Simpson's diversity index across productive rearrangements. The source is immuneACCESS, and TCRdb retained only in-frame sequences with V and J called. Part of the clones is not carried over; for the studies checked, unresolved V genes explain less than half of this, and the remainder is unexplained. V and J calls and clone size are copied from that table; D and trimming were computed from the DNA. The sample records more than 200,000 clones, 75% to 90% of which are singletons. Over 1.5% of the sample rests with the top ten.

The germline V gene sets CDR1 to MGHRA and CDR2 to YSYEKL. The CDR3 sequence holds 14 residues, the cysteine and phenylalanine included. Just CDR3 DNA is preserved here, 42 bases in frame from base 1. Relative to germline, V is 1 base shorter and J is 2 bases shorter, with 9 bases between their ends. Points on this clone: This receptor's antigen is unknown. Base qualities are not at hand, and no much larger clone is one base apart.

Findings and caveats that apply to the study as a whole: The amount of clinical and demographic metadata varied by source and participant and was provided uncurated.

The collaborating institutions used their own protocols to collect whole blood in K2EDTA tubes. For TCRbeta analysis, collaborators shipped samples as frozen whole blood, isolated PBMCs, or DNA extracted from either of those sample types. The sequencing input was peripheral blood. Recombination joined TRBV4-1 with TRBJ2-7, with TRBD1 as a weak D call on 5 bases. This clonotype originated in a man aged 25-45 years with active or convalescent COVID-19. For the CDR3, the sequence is CASSQGQLTYEQYF. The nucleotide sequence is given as TGCGCCAGCAGCCAAGGACAGTTGACCTACGAGCAGTACTTC.